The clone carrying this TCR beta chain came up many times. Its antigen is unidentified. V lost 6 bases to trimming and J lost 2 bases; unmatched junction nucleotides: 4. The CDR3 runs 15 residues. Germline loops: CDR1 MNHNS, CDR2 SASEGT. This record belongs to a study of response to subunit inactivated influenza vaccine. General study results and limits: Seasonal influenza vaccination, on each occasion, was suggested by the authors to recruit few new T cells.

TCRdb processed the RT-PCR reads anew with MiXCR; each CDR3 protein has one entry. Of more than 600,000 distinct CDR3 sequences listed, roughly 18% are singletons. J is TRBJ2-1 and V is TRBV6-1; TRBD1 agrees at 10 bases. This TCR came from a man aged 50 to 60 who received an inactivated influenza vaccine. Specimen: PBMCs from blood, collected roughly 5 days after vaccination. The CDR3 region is CASRWDRGTYNEQFF. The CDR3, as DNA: TGTGCCAGCAGATGGGACAGGGGAACCTACAATGAGCAGTTCTTC.